The following is a TCR beta chain sequence with its context. Its antigen remains unidentified. The germline V gene has CDR1 SGHNT and CDR2 YENEEA. The CDR3 is made up of 13 amino acids. V was shortened by 0 bases and J by 5 bases, with 7 bases between the two germline ends. Time point noted: pre-treatment sample, taken before nivolumab and TIL therapy. The data were taken from a study of TIL therapy for anti-PD-1-resistant metastatic lung cancer. Looking at the study overall: Most patients had lung adenocarcinoma.

Sequencing used immunoSEQ v3. Method: immunoSEQ multiplex PCR; TCRdb's copy keeps in-frame clones and lacks some. The sample consists of about 50,000 clones, around 80% of them appearing once. General observations from the study: The baseline peripheral repertoire was partially replaced by infused TIL clonotypes that later decayed.

The genes are TRBV11-3 and TRBJ1-1; no clear D. The clonotype comes from a woman aged 25-80 years with non-small cell lung cancer. The sequences come from blood, collected at baseline. The CDR3: CASSLEESTEAFF. In DNA, the CDR3 is TGTGCCAGCAGCTTAGAAGAGTCGACTGAAGCTTTCTTT.